The next 21 T cell receptor beta chains were all read from a single sample in a study of PD-L1 blockade in urothelial cancer. Regarding time point: pretreatment peripheral blood. Only in-frame clones appear in the TCRdb table, and some are missing; sequencing was by immunoSEQ multiplex PCR. Of around 33,000 clones in the sample, 65% to 90% were seen once. Specimen: PBMCs, collected around atezolizumab (anti-PD-L1) treatment. The origin of the receptors is a man aged 55 to 69 with urothelial cancer.

CDR3 in DNA: TGTGCCAGCAGTTACTCATCCAGGGGCAATGAGCAGTTCTTC. It yields the protein CASSYSSRGNEQFF. This chain joins TRBV6-5 and TRBJ2-1; maybe TRBD1 (6 bases). This CDR3 contains 14 residues. V gave up 0 bases and J gave up 6 bases, with 9 bases separating them. The germline V gene has CDR1 MNHEY and CDR2 SVGAGI.

For the CDR3, the DNA is TGTGCCAGCAGGGGGGGGAACACTGAAGCTTTCTTT. It specifies CASRGGNTEAFF. V and J are TRBV27 and TRBJ1-1, with D tentatively TRBD1 (5 bases). The germline V gene encodes CDR1 MNHEY and CDR2 SMNVEV (reference sequence). Trimming took off 6 bases at V and 1 base at J, with 6 bases between the two ends. The CDR3 is made up of 12 amino acids.

The chain recombines TRBV7-9 with TRBJ1-4; D is unclear. The CDR3 has 15 residues. Trimming pared 5 bases from V and 4 bases from J, leaving 14 bases between. Germline assignment: CDR1 SEHNR and CDR2 FQNEAQ (reference sequence). CDR3 residues: CASSPRDPGNEKLFF. The CDR3 DNA follows: TGTGCCAGCAGCCCCCGGGATCCGGGTAATGAAAAACTGTTTTTT.

The V call is TRBV10-3, the J call TRBJ2-1; 7 nucleotides agree with TRBD2. The trim removed 5 bases at V and 8 bases at J, leaving 6 bases unmatched. Germline V gene sequence: CDR1 ENHRY, CDR2 SYGVKD. The CDR3 sequence is 13 residues long. The chain's CDR3 is CAISQGLSDEQFF. CDR3 sequence (DNA): TGTGCCATCAGTCAGGGACTATCTGATGAGCAGTTCTTC.

The chain has TRBV4-1 and TRBJ1-1, with a possible D match to TRBD1 (6 bases). Germline-derived CDR1 and CDR2 are MGHRA and YSYEKL. The CDR3 has 14 amino acids. The ends were cut back, 5 bases at V and 10 bases at J, with 20 bases in the middle. CDR3 DNA sequence: TGCGCCAGCAGCGGAAGGACAGTCGGAATGACAGCTTTCTTT. This gives the protein CASSGRTVGMTAFF.

The gene calls are TRBV28 and TRBJ1-4, with D tentatively TRBD1 (6 bases). The germline V and J ends were trimmed by 6 bases and 7 bases, with 15 bases remaining between them. Germline values: CDR1 MDHEN, CDR2 SYDVKM. The CDR3 has 14 residues. CDR3 sequence (DNA): TGTGCCAGCAGCCCCGCCGGGACAAGTGAAAAACTGTTTTTT. Encoded protein: CASSPAGTSEKLFF. The complete variable domain, with remaining parts taken from reference TRBV28 and TRBJ1-4, reads DVKVTQSSRYLVKRTGEKVFLECVQDMDHENMFWYRQDPGLGLRLIYFSYDVKMKEKGDIPEGYSVSREKKERFSLILESASTNQTSMYLCASSPAGTSEKLFFGSGTQLSVL.

The chain has TRBV7-9 and TRBJ2-5, with TRBD1 as a possible D gene (5 bases). CDR3 length: 14 amino acids. CDR1 and CDR2 from the germline V gene are SEHNR and FQNEAQ (reference sequence). V lost 4 bases to trimming and J lost 5 bases, with 14 bases between them. The CDR3 protein is CASSSIQVEETQYF. CDR3 DNA sequence: TGTGCCAGCAGCTCAATACAGGTTGAGGAGACCCAGTACTTC.

CDR3 sequence: CASSRGRGAGRETQYF. CDR3 nucleotide sequence: TGTGCCAGCAGTCGAGGGCGGGGGGCCGGTCGGGAGACCCAGTACTTC. This chain uses TRBV28 with TRBJ2-5; 8 bases map to TRBD2. The ends lost 5 bases at V and 5 bases at J; junction bases unmatched: 13. Germline V gene lookup returns CDR1 MDHEN and CDR2 SYDVKM. The CDR3 loop spans 16 amino acids.

The V call is TRBV5-1, the J call TRBJ2-7; D is perhaps TRBD1 (6 bases). This CDR3 has 13 amino acids. CDR1 is SGHRS and CDR2 is YFSETQ in the germline V gene. Between the trimmed V and J ends, which lost 1 base and 6 bases, there was a span of 11 bases. The CDR3 DNA reads as TGCGCCAGCAGCTTGCGACAGGACTCCGAGCAGTACTTC. It yields the protein CASSLRQDSEQYF.

This chain connects TRBV5-4 to TRBJ2-1, with TRBD2 matching over 10 bases. V was pared by 2 bases and J by 10 bases, with 9 bases of the junction left unmatched. CDR1 and CDR2 from the germline V gene are SGHNT and YYREEE (reference sequence). The CDR3 extends over 15 amino acids. CDR3 DNA sequence: TGTGCCAGCAGCTTAACCAGCGGGGGGGCCCGGGAGCAGTTCTTC. It yields the protein CASSLTSGGAREQFF.

The V gene is TRBV5-6, the J gene TRBJ1-1; D is unclear. V dropped 5 bases and J dropped 1 base, with 12 bases sitting between them. This CDR3 spans 14 amino acids. The V gene's germline CDR1 is SGHDT and CDR2 YYEEEE. The CDR3: CASSERRWNTEAFF. CDR3 sequence (DNA): TGTGCCAGCAGTGAACGGCGGTGGAACACTGAAGCTTTCTTT.

The chain is built from TRBV27 and TRBJ2-3; 12 nucleotides match TRBD2. The germline V gene encodes CDR1 MNHEY and CDR2 SMNVEV (reference sequence). CDR3 length equals 16 residues. Germline trimming cut 5 bases from V and 6 bases from J; bases unmatched to any gene: 9. CDR3 protein: CASSARLAGAADTQYF. In DNA form, the CDR3 reads TGTGCCAGCAGTGCGCGACTAGCGGGGGCGGCGGATACGCAGTATTTT.

A single count supports this clone. The chain recombines TRBV5-8 with TRBJ1-4; maybe TRBD1 (6 bases). The CDR3 totals 13 residues. Germline lookup yields CDR1 SGHTS and CDR2 YDEGEE. V was cut by 6 bases and J by 4 bases, with 10 bases left in between. The CDR3 here is CASNLGGNEKLFF. DNA of the CDR3: TGTGCCAGCAACCTAGGGGGTAATGAAAAACTGTTTTTT.

The chain has TRBV11-1 and TRBJ1-2; D may be TRBD1 (5 bases). This CDR3 contains 13 residues. V was pared by 5 bases and J by 3 bases, with 10 bases between. Germline CDR1 is SGHAT and CDR2 is FQDESV (reference sequence). CDR3 coding DNA: TGTGCCAGCAGCCTAGGGGAGGACTATGGCTACACCTTC. Amino acids: CASSLGEDYGYTF.

The chain joins TRBV5-1 to TRBJ1-2, with 9 bases that match TRBD1. V shed 0 bases and J 2 bases; nucleotides not matched to a gene: 2. This CDR3 is built from 15 residues. In germline, CDR1 is SGHRS, CDR2 YFSETQ. DNA for the CDR3: TGCGCCAGCAGCTTGGGCGGACAGGGGAACTATGGCTACACCTTC. It encodes CASSLGGQGNYGYTF.

This chain uses TRBV10-3 with TRBJ1-2; TRBD1 matches at 7 bases. The trim removed 9 bases at V and 2 bases at J, leaving 6 bases unmatched. The CDR3 loop spans 13 amino acids. Germline V CDR1 and CDR2: ENHRY, SYGVKD. The CDR3 reads CAIRAGQNYGYTF. The CDR3 DNA reads as TGTGCCATTCGGGCGGGACAGAACTATGGCTACACCTTC.

The V and J genes are TRBV2 and TRBJ2-1, with a weak D call TRBD2 (6 bases). V shed 6 bases and J shed 3 bases, with 9 bases lying between them. Germline CDR1 is SNHLY and CDR2 is FYNNEI. The CDR3 loop spans 13 amino acids. The CDR3 loop reads CASRRGGYNEQFF. The DNA of the CDR3 is TGTGCCAGCAGGCGGGGTGGCTACAATGAGCAGTTCTTC.

A single count supports this clone. The chain carries TRBV5-1 and TRBJ2-3; tentatively, D is TRBD1 (5 bases). This CDR3 is 15 amino acids long. Trimming stripped 2 bases from V and 0 bases from J, with 10 bases between. CDR1 is SGHRS and CDR2 is YFSETQ in the germline V gene. The CDR3 region is CASSLWTTSTDTQYF. The CDR3 DNA sequence: TGCGCCAGCAGCTTATGGACAACTAGCACAGATACGCAGTATTTT.

The rearrangement joins TRBV5-1 to TRBJ2-3; 7 nucleotides line up with TRBD1. The CDR3 runs to 14 residues. Germline loops: CDR1 SGHRS, CDR2 YFSETQ. With 3 bases clipped from V and 1 base from J, the junction kept 2 bases outside the gene matches. Here the CDR3 reads CASSWGTGTDTQYF. In nucleotides, the CDR3 is TGCGCCAGCAGCTGGGGGACAGGCACAGATACGCAGTATTTT.

The V and J genes are TRBV6-1 and TRBJ1-5; D not resolved. The CDR3 has 14 amino acids. Germline CDR1 is MNHNS and CDR2 is SASEGT. Trimming took 5 bases from V and 7 from J, leaving 15 bases between them. As DNA, the CDR3 is TGTGCCAGCAGTCGGGTCGCTCCGGGGCAGCCCCAGCATTTT. Translated, it gives CASSRVAPGQPQHF.

V usage is TRBV11-2 and J usage is TRBJ2-7, with D possibly matching TRBD2 (6 bases). The CDR3 is 14 residues long. Germline V gene sequence: CDR1 SGHAT, CDR2 FQNNGV. Trimming took 5 bases from V and 6 from J, leaving 17 bases between them. In nucleotides, the CDR3 is TGTGCCAGCAGCACCCGGGCTAGCGTGCCCGAGCAGTACTTC. The encoded protein is CASSTRASVPEQYF. Drawing the rest from reference TRBV11-2 and TRBJ2-7, the complete variable domain is EAGVAQSPRYKIIEKRQSVAFWCNPISGHATLYWYQQILGQGPKLLIQFQNNGVVDDSQLPKDRFSAERLKGVDSTLKIQPAKLEDSAVYLCASSTRASVPEQYFGPGTRLTVT.